The 8 T cell receptor beta chains below all came from one sample that was sequenced in a study of T-cell reconstitution after alpha-beta-depleted transplantation in children. Unique molecular identifiers were built into the TCRbeta library. TCRdb re-analysed the PCR reads in MiXCR, keeping a single row per CDR3 protein. The profile covers 610,000 or so distinct CDR3 sequences, with approximately 30% appearing a single time and 30% to 40% taken by the ten largest. The sample here was PBMCs, taken before TCRalphabeta/CD19-depleted stem cell transplant. These receptors originate from a boy younger than two with Wiskott-Aldrich syndrome, due to receive a stem cell transplant.

This clonotype appeared once. The CDR3 here is CSARRTANQPQHF. CDR3 sequence (DNA): TGCAGTGCTAGACGGACAGCAAATCAGCCCCAGCATTTT. The V call is TRBV20-1, the J call TRBJ1-5; TRBD1 is a possible D gene (6 bases). Germline-derived CDR1 and CDR2 are DFQATT and SNEGSKA (reference sequence). The CDR3 is made up of 13 amino acids. V was clipped by 2 bases and J by 4 bases, with 9 bases between them.

This chain connects TRBV20-1 to TRBJ1-2; 8 nucleotides match TRBD1. V dropped 4 bases and J dropped 4; count of bases not matched to a gene: 11. This CDR3 is 15 amino acids long. Germline CDR1 reads DFQATT; CDR2 reads SNEGSKA (reference sequence). The CDR3: CSATDRERPSYGYTF. The DNA of the CDR3 is TGCAGTGCTACGGACAGGGAGCGACCTAGCTATGGCTACACCTTC.

This clonotype was seen only a few times. The chain has TRBV24-1 and TRBJ2-5; weak D call: TRBD2 (7 bases). The V and J ends lost 5 bases and 3 bases respectively, with 15 bases between them. Germline V CDR1 and CDR2: KGHDR, SFDVKD. This CDR3 comprises 15 residues. The CDR3 DNA sequence: TGTGCCACCAGTGGGGGTCGGGGGGCTGAAGAGACCCAGTACTTC. Amino acids: CATSGGRGAEETQYF.

The chain carries TRBV5-4 and TRBJ2-3; D not certain. Per germline, CDR1 SGHNT and CDR2 YYREEE (reference sequence). Trimming left V 0 bases short and J 5 bases short, with 13 bases between. CDR3 length: 15 amino acids. CDR3 amino acids: CASSLGSGIKDTQYF. CDR3 DNA: TGTGCCAGCAGCTTGGGTTCTGGGATTAAAGATACGCAGTATTTT.

This clonotype was counted between two and nine times. The chain carries TRBV12-3 or TRBV12-4 and TRBJ2-7, with D unclear. This CDR3 region has 12 residues. V gave up 2 bases and J gave up 3 bases, with 5 bases separating them. The CDR3 bases are TGTGCCAGCAGTTTAACTTTCTACGAGCAGTACTTC. It codes for CASSLTFYEQYF.

The chain employs TRBV24-1 and TRBJ2-2; the match to TRBD1 covers 9 bases. Unmatched junction bases numbered 16, after V lost 9 bases and J lost 6 bases. This CDR3 has 17 amino acids. Looked up from germline, CDR1 is KGHDR and CDR2 is SFDVKD. The CDR3 is CATRPLGDRGFPGELFF. As DNA, the CDR3 is TGTGCCACCCGACCACTCGGTGACAGGGGGTTCCCCGGGGAGCTGTTTTTT.

There are a few counts of this clonotype. The chain carries TRBV2 and TRBJ2-7, with D maybe TRBD2 (5 bases). The CDR3 extends over 15 amino acids. The germline gives CDR1 SNHLY, CDR2 FYNNEI. V was cut by 2 bases and J by 0 bases, with 11 bases left in between. CDR3 DNA: TGTGCCAGCAGTGAATTTGCGGGCCTCTCCTACGAGCAGTACTTC. Protein product: CASSEFAGLSYEQYF. Supplemented by reference TRBV2 and TRBJ2-7, the full variable domain reads EPEVTQTPSHQVTQMGQEVILRCVPISNHLYFYWYRQILGQKVEFLVSFYNNEISEKSEIFDDQFSVERPDGSNFTLKIRSTKLEDSAMYFCASSEFAGLSYEQYFGPGTRLTVT.

The chain couples TRBV4-1 to TRBJ2-1, with 7 positions matching TRBD2. Germline trimming cut 10 bases from V and 3 bases from J; bases unmatched to any gene: 3. The CDR3 spans 12 residues. Germline V lookup: CDR1 MGHRA, CDR2 YSYEKL. CDR3 amino acids: CATGGLYNEQFF. The DNA for the CDR3 is TGCGCCACGGGAGGACTCTACAATGAGCAGTTCTTC.